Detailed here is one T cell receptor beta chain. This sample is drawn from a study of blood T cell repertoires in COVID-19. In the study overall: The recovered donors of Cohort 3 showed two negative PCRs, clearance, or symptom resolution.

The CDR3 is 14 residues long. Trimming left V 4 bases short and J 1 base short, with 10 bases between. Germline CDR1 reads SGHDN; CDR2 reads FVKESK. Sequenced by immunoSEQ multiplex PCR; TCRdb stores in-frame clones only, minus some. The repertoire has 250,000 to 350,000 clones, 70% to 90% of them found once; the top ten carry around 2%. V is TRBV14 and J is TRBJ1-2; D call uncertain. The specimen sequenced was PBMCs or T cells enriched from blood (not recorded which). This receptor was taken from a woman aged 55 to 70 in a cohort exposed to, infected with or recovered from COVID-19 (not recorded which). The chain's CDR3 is CASSPWEGNYGYTF. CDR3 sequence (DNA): TGTGCCAGCAGCCCTTGGGAGGGTAACTATGGCTACACCTTC.